This entry lists 26 T cell receptor beta chains sequenced from one sample in a study of OX40 agonist ivuxolimab in advanced cancers. This table comes from immunoSEQ multiplex PCR, and its TCRdb copy is limited to in-frame clones, with some not included. In the table there are about 61,000 clones, around 86% of which are singletons. Sequencing was performed on CD4+ or CD8+ T cells sorted from blood, taken in a trial of the OX40 agonist ivuxolimab. The receptors were sampled from an adult with an advanced solid tumor such as melanoma, head and neck, liver or kidney cancer.

The chain recombines TRBV5-8 with TRBJ2-5; no clear D gene. Germline V gene sequence: CDR1 SGHTS, CDR2 YDEGEE. The CDR3 has 14 amino acids. V lost 1 base to trimming and J lost 7 bases, with 14 bases between them. This CDR3 is CASSLSTVYWTQYF. CDR3 bases: TGTGCCAGCAGCTTGTCGACGGTGTATTGGACCCAGTACTTC.

The V gene is TRBV5-4, the J gene TRBJ1-6, with D hard to call. V dropped 0 bases and J dropped 8 bases, with 9 bases sitting between them. CDR3 length: 14 residues. Germline V gives CDR1 SGHNT, CDR2 YYREEE (reference sequence). The CDR3 DNA reads TGTGCCAGCAGCTTGGTAGGATCTGATTCACCCCTCCACTTT. It translates to CASSLVGSDSPLHF.

In this sample, this clone turned up once. J is TRBJ2-6 and V is TRBV5-6; tentative D call: TRBD1 (6 bases). V was shortened by 2 bases and J by 4 bases, with 13 bases between the two germline ends. The V gene's germline CDR1 is SGHDT and CDR2 YYEEEE. The CDR3 consists of 16 residues. The CDR3 protein is CASSFDRTYGANVLTF. The DNA of the CDR3 is TGTGCCAGCAGCTTTGACAGGACGTACGGGGCCAACGTCCTGACTTTC.

The chain combines TRBV11-1 with TRBJ1-1, with 9 bases fitting TRBD1. The CDR3 length is 15 residues. Germline V CDR1 and CDR2: SGHAT, FQDESV (reference sequence). With 5 bases clipped from V and 1 base from J, the junction kept 5 bases outside the gene matches. CDR3 sequence (DNA): TGTGCCAGCAGCCCCTGGACAGGGGAGAACACTGAAGCTTTCTTT. It yields the protein CASSPWTGENTEAFF.

This chain joins TRBV7-2 and TRBJ2-4; tentatively, D is TRBD2 (6 bases). Germline CDR1 SGHTA, CDR2 FQGNSA. V lost 4 bases to trimming and J lost 9 bases, with 10 bases between them. The CDR3 loop spans 12 amino acids. CDR3 region: CASSSRRAIQYF. CDR3 DNA sequence: TGTGCCAGCAGCTCCCGGAGGGCCATTCAGTACTTC.

Comments on this clone: Other DNA sequences in the same sample also yield this CDR3. The rearrangement uses TRBV18 and TRBJ2-2, with D perhaps matching TRBD1 or TRBD2 (5 bases each). CDR3 length equals 16 residues. CDR1 KGHSH and CDR2 LQKENI come from the germline V gene. Trimming stripped 3 bases from V and 0 bases from J, with 11 bases between. CDR3 protein: CASSPPGTANTGELFF. The CDR3, as DNA: TGTGCCAGCTCACCGCCAGGGACCGCGAACACCGGGGAGCTGTTTTTT.

This clone has a single count. The gene calls are TRBV5-4 and TRBJ2-1; D may correspond to TRBD1 or TRBD2 (5 bases each). V gave up 4 bases and J gave up 4 bases, with 12 bases separating them. Germline V gene sequence: CDR1 SGHNT, CDR2 YYREEE (reference sequence). CDR3 length equals 14 residues. The CDR3 spells CASSPGRTYNEQFF. CDR3 sequence (DNA): TGTGCCAGCAGCCCGGGACGTACTTACAATGAGCAGTTCTTC.

This clone appeared once. The chain couples TRBV6-1 to TRBJ1-5, with TRBD1 matching 9 bases. Germline assignment: CDR1 MNHNS and CDR2 SASEGT. With 7 bases clipped from V and 4 bases from J, the junction kept 8 bases outside the gene matches. The CDR3 covers 15 residues. CDR3 DNA: TGTGCCAGCACGCCACAGGGGGCGATGAATCAGCCCCAGCATTTT. Its protein product is CASTPQGAMNQPQHF.

This chain joins TRBV5-1 and TRBJ1-3; D is perhaps TRBD1 (5 bases). The CDR3 contains 15 residues. V was clipped by 4 bases and J by 1 base, with 12 bases between them. The germline CDR1 and CDR2 sequences are SGHRS and YFSETQ. This chain's CDR3 is CASSRDGTSGNTIYF. The CDR3 DNA sequence: TGCGCCAGCAGCCGGGACGGGACTTCTGGAAACACCATATATTTT.

The chain employs TRBV12-5 and TRBJ2-7, with TRBD1 matching 7 bases. CDR3 length: 15 residues. The V gene's germline CDR1 is LGHNT and CDR2 FRNRAP. Trimming took 5 bases from V and 5 from J; bases not matched to a gene: 12. The CDR3 here is CASGKGDRRMDEQYF. CDR3 nucleotide sequence: TGTGCTAGTGGTAAAGGGGACAGACGGATGGACGAGCAGTACTTC. The full variable domain, rest sourced from reference TRBV12-5 and TRBJ2-7, is DARVTQTPRHKVTEMGQEVTMRCQPILGHNTVFWYRQTMMQGLELLAYFRNRAPLDDSGMPKDRFSAEMPDATLATLKIQPSEPRDSAVYFCASGKGDRRMDEQYFGPGTRLTVT.

The gene calls are TRBV2 and TRBJ2-7, with D unclear. The V gene's germline CDR1 is SNHLY and CDR2 FYNNEI. This CDR3 has 12 amino acids. Trimming pared 5 bases from V and 3 bases from J, leaving 8 bases between. The CDR3 sequence is CASSLLYYEQYF. In DNA, the CDR3 is TGTGCCAGCAGTTTGTTGTACTACGAGCAGTACTTC.

This clone was recorded a few times. V and J are TRBV9 and TRBJ2-1; 11 bases match TRBD2. This CDR3 comprises 16 residues. From germline, CDR1 is SGDLS and CDR2 YYNGEE. J was trimmed by 9 bases and V by 3 bases; bases with no gene match: 11. CDR3 DNA sequence: TGTGCCAGCAGCGCGGGAGGGACTAGCGGATACGTTGAGCAGTTCTTC. Translating it yields CASSAGGTSGYVEQFF.

The chain combines TRBV18 with TRBJ1-2; 7 bases fit TRBD1. CDR3 length: 15 amino acids. With V trimmed by 2 bases and J by 2 bases, 5 bases remained unmatched. CDR1 and CDR2 from the germline V gene are KGHSH and LQKENI. For the CDR3, the DNA is TGTGCCAGCTCACCATACAGGGGAGGAAACTATGGCTACACCTTC. It codes for CASSPYRGGNYGYTF.

The chain joins TRBV19 to TRBJ1-2; perhaps TRBD1 as D (6 bases). V was trimmed by 8 bases and J by 2 bases, leaving 12 bases between them. CDR1 and CDR2 from the germline V gene are LNHDA and SQIVND (reference sequence). CDR3 length equals 13 residues. Here the CDR3 reads CASGETGNYGYTF. Here the CDR3 DNA reads TGTGCCAGTGGGGAGACAGGCAACTATGGCTACACCTTC.

The V gene is TRBV18, the J gene TRBJ1-2, with 10 bases identical to TRBD1. CDR3 length equals 14 residues. J was trimmed by 4 bases and V by 3 bases; bases with no gene match: 2. The germline CDR1 and CDR2 sequences are KGHSH and LQKENI. CDR3 in amino acids: CASSPTGGAYGYTF. In DNA, the CDR3 is TGTGCCAGCTCACCGACAGGGGGCGCCTATGGCTACACCTTC.

The gene calls are TRBV5-1 and TRBJ2-5, with 9 bases fitting TRBD1. The V and J ends lost 5 bases and 4 bases, in that order; junction bases with no gene match: 6. This CDR3 is 14 amino acids long. Germline V gives CDR1 SGHRS, CDR2 YFSETQ. DNA of the CDR3: TGCGCCAGCAGTGCGGGACAGGGCGGAGAGACCCAGTACTTC. Translation: CASSAGQGGETQYF.

The V and J genes are TRBV7-2 and TRBJ1-6; weak D call: TRBD1 (5 bases). Germline V gives CDR1 SGHTA, CDR2 FQGNSA. The CDR3 has 14 amino acids. With 2 bases removed from V and 7 bases from J, the gap between germline ends came to 9 bases. CDR3 protein: CASSLHRLNSPLHF. DNA for the CDR3: TGTGCCAGCAGCTTACACAGGCTAAATTCACCCCTCCACTTT.

In DNA, the CDR3 is TGTGCCAGCAGCTCCAGGGGTTTGGGGGAGACCCAGTACTTC. Translated, it gives CASSSRGLGETQYF. The rearrangement uses TRBV7-7 and TRBJ2-5, with D tentatively TRBD1 (6 bases). The CDR3 runs 14 residues. Trimming removed 4 bases at V and 5 bases at J, with 14 bases between. Germline V gene lookup returns CDR1 SSHAT and CDR2 FNYEAQ (reference sequence).

The chain combines TRBV7-3 with TRBJ1-2; 9 positions agree with TRBD1. The CDR3 has 14 amino acids. The germline V gene encodes CDR1 SGHTA and CDR2 FQGTGA. After removal of 2 bases from V and 8 bases from J, the junction contained 6 bases not matched to a gene. The CDR3 sequence is CASSLSTGGEGYTF. CDR3 DNA: TGTGCCAGCAGCTTATCGACAGGGGGAGAGGGCTACACCTTC. Full variable domain (missing parts from reference TRBV7-3 and TRBJ1-2): GAGVSQTPSNKVTEKGKYVELRCDPISGHTALYWYRQSLGQGPEFLIYFQGTGAADDSGLPNDRFFAVRPEGSVSTLKIQRTERGDSAVYLCASSLSTGGEGYTFGSGTRLTVV.

J is TRBJ2-5 and V is TRBV7-6, with 7 bases matching TRBD1. Germline-derived CDR1 and CDR2 are SGHVS and FNYEAQ. V shed 6 bases, J shed 2 bases, and the junction held 12 bases outside the gene matches. The CDR3 is 16 amino acids. The DNA of the CDR3 is TGTGCCAGCAGGGCCCGACAGGGCCCTGCTCAAGAGACCCAGTACTTC. This codes for CASRARQGPAQETQYF.

This clone has just one count. This chain uses TRBV5-1 with TRBJ2-1; D remains unclear. CDR3 length: 15 amino acids. Trimming shortened V by 0 bases and J by 1 base, and 8 bases separated the two germline ends. Germline CDR1 SGHRS, CDR2 YFSETQ. The chain's CDR3 is CASSLGLASYNEQFF. As DNA, the CDR3 is TGCGCCAGCAGCTTGGGACTGGCATCCTACAATGAGCAGTTCTTC.

The chain joins TRBV18 to TRBJ1-5; TRBD1 is a possible D gene (5 bases). Germline CDR1 and CDR2: KGHSH and LQKENI. This CDR3 is 16 amino acids long. Trimming cost V 2 bases and J 1 base, with 12 bases left between them. The CDR3 here is CASSPTGRSSNQPQHF. The DNA of the CDR3 is TGTGCCAGCTCACCAACAGGACGCTCCAGCAATCAGCCCCAGCATTTT.

This clone was seen once. The CDR3 DNA sequence: TGTGCCAGCAGCTTAGCGGGGGTTCAATACGAGCAGTACTTC. Its translation is CASSLAGVQYEQYF. The chain employs TRBV7-6 and TRBJ2-7; perhaps D is TRBD1 or TRBD2 (5 bases each). The V gene's germline CDR1 is SGHVS and CDR2 FNYEAQ. The CDR3 spans 14 residues. Between the trimmed V and J ends, which lost 0 bases and 4 bases, there was a span of 10 bases.

There are a few counts of this clone. The V gene is TRBV9, the J gene TRBJ2-7; TRBD2 matches at 12 bases. Germline V gene sequence: CDR1 SGDLS, CDR2 YYNGEE. This CDR3 is built from 18 residues. V trimming: 3 bases; J trimming: 1 base; junction bases outside the gene matches: 11. CDR3 DNA: TGTGCCAGCAGCGGGACCACGGAGGGACTAGCGGGTTCCTACGAGCAGTACTTC. Amino acids: CASSGTTEGLAGSYEQYF. The full variable domain, rest sourced from reference TRBV9 and TRBJ2-7, is DSGVTQTPKHLITATGQRVTLRCSPRSGDLSVYWYQQSLDQGLQFLIQYYNGEERAKGNILERFSAQQFPDLHSELNLSSLELGDSALYFCASSGTTEGLAGSYEQYFGPGTRLTVT.

V and J are TRBV19 and TRBJ2-7; TRBD2 aligns across 11 bases. The CDR3 is 16 residues long. Germline CDR1 and CDR2: LNHDA and SQIVND (reference sequence). V trimming: 4 bases; J trimming: 2 bases; junction bases outside the gene matches: 7. The CDR3 sequence: CASSKQGTSGTYEQYF. Here the CDR3 DNA reads TGTGCCAGTAGTAAGCAGGGGACTAGCGGAACCTACGAGCAGTACTTC.

The chain has TRBV28 and TRBJ1-4; TRBD1 aligns across 9 bases. CDR1 and CDR2 from the germline V gene are MDHEN and SYDVKM. The CDR3 loop spans 14 amino acids. Trimming took 5 bases from V and 8 from J; bases not matched to a gene: 6. CDR3 sequence: CASSPDRGVEKLFF. CDR3 coding DNA: TGTGCCAGCAGTCCTGACAGGGGGGTCGAAAAACTGTTTTTT. The full variable domain, in which reference TRBV28 and TRBJ1-4 provide the parts outside the CDR3, is DVKVTQSSRYLVKRTGEKVFLECVQDMDHENMFWYRQDPGLGLRLIYFSYDVKMKEKGDIPEGYSVSREKKERFSLILESASTNQTSMYLCASSPDRGVEKLFFGSGTQLSVL.